This note documents a single T cell receptor beta chain sequence. Its matching antigen is unknown. Losses at the gene ends were 4 bases for V and 4 bases for J; bases not matched to a gene: 7. CDR3 length: 16 amino acids. Germline CDR1 reads SGDLS; CDR2 reads YYNGEE. The data were obtained in a study of OX40 agonist ivuxolimab in advanced cancers. The wider study: The patients received agonistic anti-OX40 (CD134) antibody ivuxolimab. Notes on the study in general: Expanded clones belonging to CD8+ T cells outnumbered, on average, those of CD4+.

With baseline, cycle 4 day 1, and cycle 7 day 1 as timepoints, blood was sampled. Generated by immunoSEQ multiplex PCR, the TCRdb table keeps only in-frame clones and is missing some. The data show approximately 67,000 clones, roughly nine tenths seen once. This receptor was obtained from an adult with an advanced solid tumor such as melanoma, head and neck, liver or kidney cancer. This chain joins TRBV9 and TRBJ2-3, with 12 nucleotides matching TRBD2. The starting material was CD4+ or CD8+ T cells sorted from blood, obtained in a trial of the OX40 agonist ivuxolimab. In DNA, the CDR3 is TGTGCCAGCAGCCCTCTAGCGGGAGGGTCGGCAGATACGCAGTATTTT. Translation gives CASSPLAGGSADTQYF. The variable domain in full, with the rest retrieved from reference TRBV9 and TRBJ2-3, is DSGVTQTPKHLITATGQRVTLRCSPRSGDLSVYWYQQSLDQGLQFLIQYYNGEERAKGNILERFSAQQFPDLHSELNLSSLELGDSALYFCASSPLAGGSADTQYFGPGTRLTVL.